This T cell receptor (beta chain) stems from a study of metastatic and nonmetastatic thyroid tumors. Turning to the study itself: Malignant thyroid and benign thyroid patients provided blood and tumor or nodule tissue whose repertoires were compared. Overall study findings and caveats: The reported finding was significantly higher TCR beta diversity in malignant thyroid tumors relative to benign nodules, in blood and tumor.

This CDR3 has 13 residues. The V end was cut by 5 bases, the J end by 3 bases, with 8 bases between. Within the sample, this clone is medium-sized. Its antigen is currently unknown. Original data processing: In papillary thyroid cancer, a distant-metastasis classifier was built using CDR3 differences across clinicopathological groups. Through MiXCR, TCRdb re-clonotyped the PCR reads. The V and J calls and clone size come from TCRdb's table, not from the authors' own analysis. The sample records roughly 23,000 clones, around 19% being singletons. None of the patients had undergone any treatment ahead of thyroid surgery.

The sequencing input was adjacent normal tissue. The TCR was taken from a male donor with papillary thyroid cancer or a benign thyroid nodule (not recorded which). Some clones in this sample may be carry-over from other donors' samples. V gene TRBV12-3 or TRBV12-4 combines with J gene TRBJ2-1; D unclear. The CDR3 reads CASSPPYYNEQFF. The CDR3 nucleotides are TGTGCCAGCAGTCCACCTTACTACAATGAGCAGTTCTTC.